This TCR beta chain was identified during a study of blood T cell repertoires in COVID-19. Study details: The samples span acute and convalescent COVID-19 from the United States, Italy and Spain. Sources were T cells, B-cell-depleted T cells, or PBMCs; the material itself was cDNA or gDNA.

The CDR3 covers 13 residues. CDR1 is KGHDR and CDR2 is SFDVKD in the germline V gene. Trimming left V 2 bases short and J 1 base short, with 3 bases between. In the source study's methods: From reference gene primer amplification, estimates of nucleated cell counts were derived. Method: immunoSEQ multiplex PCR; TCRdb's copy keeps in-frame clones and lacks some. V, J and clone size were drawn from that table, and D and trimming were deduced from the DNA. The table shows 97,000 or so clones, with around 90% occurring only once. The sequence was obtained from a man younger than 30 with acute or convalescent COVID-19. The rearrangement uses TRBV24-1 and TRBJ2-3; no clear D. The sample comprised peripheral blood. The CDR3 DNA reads TGTGCCACCAGTGATTCGGGCACAGATACGCAGTATTTT. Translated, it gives CATSDSGTDTQYF.